This is a list of T cell receptor beta chains from one sample in a study of cytomegalovirus exposure and HLA in healthy donors. Profiled with immunoSEQ multiplex PCR; TCRdb holds only in-frame clones, not every one. The data show about 150,000 clones, with roughly 77% seen just once and about 4% held by the top ten. Sequenced input: PBMCs. Every receptor here comes from a human donor in good health. Each CDR3 is given with its conserved first and last residue. The order of the fields is J gene, V gene, clone size, D gene, CDR3 protein, CDR3 DNA. The D gene is left open where the match is weak. Clone size, where shown, is once, few, many, or a class for clones that have expanded.

>TRBJ2-7|TRBV9|NA|TRBD2
CASSVTSGRAYEQYF
TGTGCCAGCAGCGTAACTAGCGGGAGGGCCTACGAGCAGTACTTC
>TRBJ2-7|TRBV2|once|NA
CASTSGGGREQYF
TGTGCCAGCACCTCTGGAGGAGGACGCGAGCAGTACTTC
>TRBJ1-2|TRBV5-6|NA|NA
CASSLAGGRLDYGYTF
TGTGCCAGCAGCTTGGCCGGGGGGCGTCTCGACTATGGCTACACCTTC
>TRBJ2-2|TRBV6-1|few|TRBD2
CASSAWTSGSVTGELFF
TGTGCCAGCAGTGCCTGGACTAGCGGGAGCGTTACCGGGGAGCTGTTTTTT
>TRBJ2-1|TRBV6-5|NA|NA
CASSRQGEQFF
TGTGCCAGCAGTCGCCAGGGTGAGCAGTTCTTC
>TRBJ2-3|TRBV15|NA|TRBD1
CATSRSPGQGPDTQYF
TGTGCCACCAGCAGATCACCGGGACAGGGCCCAGATACGCAGTATTTT
>TRBJ1-2|TRBV6-5|NA|NA
CASSREQGPSGYTF
TGTGCCAGCAGCAGAGAACAGGGTCCTTCGGGCTACACCTTC
>TRBJ1-1|TRBV19|NA|NA
CASISVNTEAFF
TGTGCCAGTATCTCTGTGAACACTGAAGCTTTCTTT
>TRBJ1-5|TRBV6-5|NA|NA
CASSTGGQPQHF
TGTGCCAGCAGTACAGGTGGTCAGCCCCAGCATTTT
>TRBJ2-5|TRBV5-1|NA|TRBD1
CASSQGTGQETQYF
TGCGCCAGCAGCCAGGGGACAGGTCAAGAGACCCAGTACTTC
>TRBJ1-6|TRBV5-4|NA|TRBD1
CASSPDRGNSPLHF
TGTGCCAGCAGCCCGGACAGGGGAAATTCACCCCTCCACTTT
>TRBJ2-3|TRBV4-3|NA|NA
CASSPDRSGDTQYF
TGCGCCAGCAGCCCAGACAGGTCTGGTGATACGCAGTATTTT
>TRBJ2-2|TRBV10-3|NA|TRBD1
CATRLGGDRGPEELFF
TGTGCCACCCGTCTGGGGGGGGACAGGGGGCCCGAGGAGCTGTTTTTT
>TRBJ1-4|TRBV2|once|TRBD1
CAIIPYRTGDNEKLFF
TGTGCCATCATACCTTATCGGACAGGCGATAATGAAAAACTGTTTTTT
>TRBJ2-7|TRBV5-1|NA|NA
CASSLRQDMGEQYF
TGCGCCAGCAGCTTGAGGCAGGACATGGGCGAGCAGTACTTC
>TRBJ2-2|TRBV10-1|NA|TRBD1
CASTTGTGRTGELFF
TGCGCCAGCACCACCGGGACAGGGAGGACCGGGGAGCTGTTTTTT
>TRBJ1-3|TRBV4-1|few|NA
CASSQDPGGASGNTIYF
TGCGCCAGCAGCCAAGATCCGGGGGGCGCCTCTGGAAACACCATATATTTT
>TRBJ1-1|TRBV29-1|NA|NA
CSAEGDTEAFF
TGCAGCGCCGAAGGGGACACTGAAGCTTTCTTT
>TRBJ1-1|TRBV19|NA|NA
CASSTDTGLFTEAFF
TGTGCCAGTAGTACCGACACGGGGTTGTTTACTGAAGCTTTCTTT
>TRBJ2-1|TRBV27|NA|NA
CASSLRLVGVHEQFF
TGTGCCAGCAGTTTAAGACTGGTAGGGGTGCATGAGCAGTTCTTC
>TRBJ1-2|TRBV5-1|few|NA
CASSLSGDYGYTF
TGCGCCAGCAGCTTGTCAGGGGACTATGGCTACACCTTC
>TRBJ2-2|TRBV18|NA|TRBD1
CASSPSGTGYTGELFF
TGTGCCAGCTCACCTTCCGGGACAGGGTACACCGGGGAGCTGTTTTTT
>TRBJ1-2|TRBV2|once|TRBD1
CASSGQGPYGYTF
TGTGCCAGCAGTGGACAGGGCCCTTATGGCTACACCTTC
>TRBJ1-6|TRBV2|NA|NA
CASSEAIGGDSPLHF
TGTGCCAGCAGTGAAGCGATAGGGGGTGACTCACCCCTCCACTTT
>TRBJ1-1|TRBV10-3|once|TRBD1
CASTGGDGWEAFF
TGTGCCAGCACAGGGGGCGACGGGTGGGAAGCTTTCTTT
>TRBJ2-2|TRBV6-1|NA|TRBD2
CASSGLLAGTNTGELFF
TGTGCCAGCAGTGGACTTTTAGCGGGAACGAACACCGGGGAGCTGTTTTTT
>TRBJ2-5|TRBV19|few|NA
CASSITPLIQETQYF
TGTGCCAGTAGTATAACCCCGCTAATTCAAGAGACCCAGTACTTC
>TRBJ2-5|TRBV5-1|once|TRBD1
CASSLETGARMETQYF
TGCGCCAGCAGCCTGGAGACAGGGGCCAGGATGGAGACCCAGTACTTC
>TRBJ2-7|TRBV11-2|once|NA
CASSLGPGLNEQYF
TGTGCCAGCAGCTTAGGTCCGGGATTGAACGAGCAGTACTTC
>TRBJ2-1|TRBV7-9|NA|NA
CASSYSSDNEQFF
TGTGCCAGCAGCTACTCGAGCGACAATGAGCAGTTCTTC
>TRBJ1-3|TRBV7-6|NA|TRBD1
CASSFGTGYGTSGNTIYF
TGTGCCAGCAGCTTCGGGACAGGATACGGCACCTCTGGAAACACCATATATTTT
>TRBJ1-6|TRBV19|once|TRBD1
CASSIDRQGTSPLHF
TGTGCCAGTAGTATAGATAGACAGGGGACCTCACCCCTCCACTTT
>TRBJ2-1|TRBV11-2|NA|TRBD1
CASSLDTRGLRIYNEQFF
TGTGCCAGCAGCTTAGATACCAGGGGGCTCAGAATCTACAATGAGCAGTTCTTC
>TRBJ2-1|TRBV2|NA|TRBD1
CASSEPQGSEQFF
TGTGCCAGCAGTGAACCACAGGGGTCTGAGCAGTTCTTC
>TRBJ2-1|TRBV4-2|NA|TRBD2
CASSQWSGASYNEQFF
TGTGCCAGCAGCCAATGGAGCGGGGCCTCCTACAATGAGCAGTTCTTC
>TRBJ1-4|TRBV4-2|once|TRBD1
CASSQGGDRFSLELINEKLFF
TGTGCCAGCAGCCAGGGAGGGGACAGGTTTTCACTTGAACTTATTAATGAAAAACTGTTTTTT
>TRBJ2-7|TRBV9|NA|NA
CASSGPGLDSEQYF
TGTGCCAGCAGCGGACCGGGACTGGATTCCGAGCAGTACTTC
>TRBJ2-5|TRBV7-9|NA|TRBD2
CASSSPARLAETQYF
TGTGCCAGCAGCTCTCCTGCTCGACTAGCGGAGACCCAGTACTTC
>TRBJ2-3|TRBV7-8|NA|NA
CASKPLMASGTDTQYF
TGTGCCAGCAAACCCCTCATGGCTAGCGGCACAGATACGCAGTATTTT
>TRBJ2-6|TRBV15|NA|NA
CTTSSHAGGANVLTF
TGTACCACCAGCAGTCATGCAGGTGGGGCCAACGTCCTGACTTTC
>TRBJ2-3|TRBV29-1|NA|TRBD1
CSVISGQGTSTDTQYF
TGCAGCGTAATATCGGGACAGGGGACTAGCACAGATACGCAGTATTTT
>TRBJ2-1|TRBV12-5|NA|TRBD2
CASGLGSGARNEQFF
TGTGCTAGTGGTTTGGGGAGCGGGGCGAGGAATGAGCAGTTCTTC
>TRBJ2-1|TRBV6-4|NA|NA
CASSEYTSSKQFF
TGTGCCAGCAGTGAATATACTAGCTCGAAGCAGTTCTTC
>TRBJ2-2|TRBV4-2|NA|NA
CASSQQVRSGELFF
TGTGCCAGCAGCCAACAGGTTCGTAGCGGGGAGCTGTTTTTT